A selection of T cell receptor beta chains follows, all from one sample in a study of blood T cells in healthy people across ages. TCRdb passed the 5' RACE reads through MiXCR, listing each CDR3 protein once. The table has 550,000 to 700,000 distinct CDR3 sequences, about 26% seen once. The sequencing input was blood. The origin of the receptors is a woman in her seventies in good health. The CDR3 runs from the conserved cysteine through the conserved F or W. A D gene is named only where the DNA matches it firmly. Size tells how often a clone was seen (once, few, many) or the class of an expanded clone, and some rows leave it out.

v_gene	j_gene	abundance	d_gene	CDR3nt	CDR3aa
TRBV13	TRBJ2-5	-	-	TGTGCCAGCAGCTTATCTAGCATGGAGACCCAGTACTTC	CASSLSSMETQYF
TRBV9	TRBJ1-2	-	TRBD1	TGTGCCAGCAGCGTAGTGACAGGGGGCATGGGCTACACCTTC	CASSVVTGGMGYTF
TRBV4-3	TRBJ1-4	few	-	TGCGCCAGCAGCCAGTCCCCCGGGGGCCGGGAAAAACTGTTTTTT	CASSQSPGGREKLFF
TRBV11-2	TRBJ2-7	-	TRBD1	TGTGCCAGCAGTTTTCACCGGGACAGGTCCTACGAGCAGTACTTC	CASSFHRDRSYEQYF
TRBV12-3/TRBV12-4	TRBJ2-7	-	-	TGTGCCAGCAGTTTACGGGGCGGGAACCACGCTTGGTACGAGCAGTACTTC	CASSLRGGNHAWYEQYF
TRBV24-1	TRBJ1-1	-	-	TGTGCCACCAGGGCCCCGGGACCCATGAACACTGAAGCTTTCTTT	CATRAPGPMNTEAFF
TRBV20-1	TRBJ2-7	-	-	TGCAGTGCTAGGGGGATATCTACCTACGAGCAGTACTTC	CSARGISTYEQYF
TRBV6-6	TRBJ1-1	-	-	TGTGCCAGCAAGATGACTGGAGACGCTGAAGCTTTCTTT	CASKMTGDAEAFF
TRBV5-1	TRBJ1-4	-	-	TGCGCCAGCAGACGGGAGACAGCGTATGAAAAACTGTTTTTT	CASRRETAYEKLFF
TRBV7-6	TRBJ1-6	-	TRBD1	TGTGCCAGCAGGGGACAGATAGGCTCACCCCTCCACTTT	CASRGQIGSPLHF
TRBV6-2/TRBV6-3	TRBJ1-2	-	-	TGTGCCAGCGCGGATCGGAACTATGGCTACACCTTC	CASADRNYGYTF
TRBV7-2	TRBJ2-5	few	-	TGTGCCAGCAGCTTAGCGCATCTCCAAGAGACCCAGTACTTC	CASSLAHLQETQYF
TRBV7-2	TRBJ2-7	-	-	TGTGCCAGCAGCTTTGGGGCTACCGTCTCCTACGAGCAGTACTTC	CASSFGATVSYEQYF
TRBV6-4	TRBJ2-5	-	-	TGTGCCAGCAGTGTGAGTGAACAGGGAGCCTCTCGGGTTCAAGGGACCCAGTACTTC	CASSVSEQGASRVQGTQYF
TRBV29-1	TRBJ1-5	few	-	TGCAGCGTTGCGTTGACAGTAAATCAGCCCCAGCATTTT	CSVALTVNQPQHF
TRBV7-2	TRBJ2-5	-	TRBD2	TGTGCCAGCAGCCCTGGGAGGGAATTGACCCAGTACTTC	CASSPGRELTQYF